Sequencing of this TCR beta chain was carried out in a study of blood T cell repertoires in COVID-19. Here immunoSEQ multiplex PCR was the method, and the copy in TCRdb shows in-frame clones only, minus some. The sample gives approximately 180,000 clones, around 84% of which show up once; roughly 15% is in the top ten. The length of the CDR3 is 15 residues. The TCR comes from a man aged 50 to 59 who had recovered from COVID-19. The gene calls are TRBV21-1 and TRBJ1-5; TRBD1 is the table's D call, not checked against the DNA. TRBV21-1 corresponds to a pseudogene. The specimen was PBMCs or T cells enriched from blood (not recorded which). CDR3 in amino acids: CASSRRQGSNQPQHF. The CDR3 DNA reads as TGTGCCAGCAGCCGGCGACAGGGTAGCAATCAGCCCCAGCATTTT.